This TCR beta chain appears in the sequencing data of a study of blood T cell repertoires in COVID-19. Study information: The United States, Italy and Spain supplied acute and convalescent COVID-19 samples.

The CDR3 is made up of 12 amino acids. Germline V lookup: CDR1 SEHNR, CDR2 FQNEAQ (reference sequence). Trimming left V 1 base short and J 14 bases short, with 11 bases between. Clones were sequenced by immunoSEQ multiplex PCR, and TCRdb holds only the in-frame ones, with some missing. The table records 150,000 to 200,000 clones, 79% of them present only once. Seattle patients were enrolled during active infection and followed longitudinally. The chain carries TRBV7-9 and TRBJ1-4, with D perhaps TRBD1 (5 bases). This clonotype originated in a woman in her sixties with COVID-19, enrolled during active disease. The sequenced material came from peripheral blood. This CDR3 reads CASSLGGGALFF. The CDR3 DNA sequence: TGTGCCAGCAGCTTAGGGGGCGGTGCTCTGTTTTTT.